These T cell receptor beta chains were read from a single sample in a study of blood T cell repertoires in COVID-19. Libraries were prepared by immunoSEQ multiplex PCR; TCRdb keeps only in-frame clonotypes and omits some of them. The table includes roughly 150,000 clones, approximately 83% detected once. Sequencing used PBMCs or T cells enriched from blood (not recorded which). The receptor set was obtained from a man aged 70 or older who had been exposed to COVID-19. CDR3s include the opening cysteine and the closing phenylalanine or tryptophan. A D gene is named only where the DNA matches it firmly. Rows give clone size only sometimes, using once, few, many, or a class for an expanded clone.

d_call: NA
j_call: TRBJ1-1
clone_size: few
v_call: TRBV4-3
cdr3_nt: TGCGCCAGCAGCCAAGGCGTCATGAACACTGAAGCTTTCTTT
cdr3_aa: CASSQGVMNTEAFF

d_call: NA
j_call: TRBJ1-1
clone_size: NA
v_call: TRBV19
cdr3_nt: TGTGCCAGTAGTCCCCATCGACGGGTGAACACTGAAGCTTTCTTT
cdr3_aa: CASSPHRRVNTEAFF

d_call: NA
j_call: TRBJ1-6
clone_size: few
v_call: TRBV3-1/TRBV3-2
cdr3_nt: TGTGCCAGCAGCCAAGATCGCCGGAGCTCCTATAATTCACCCCTCCACTTT
cdr3_aa: CASSQDRRSSYNSPLHF

d_call: NA
j_call: TRBJ2-1
clone_size: NA
v_call: TRBV7-9
cdr3_nt: TGTGCCAGCAGATTAGTCCTAGAAGGAACGAATGAGCAGTTCTTC
cdr3_aa: CASRLVLEGTNEQFF

d_call: TRBD1
j_call: TRBJ1-2
clone_size: once
v_call: TRBV3-1/TRBV3-2
cdr3_nt: TGTGCCAGCAGCGAAGACAGGGTAGGCGGCTACACCTTC
cdr3_aa: CASSEDRVGGYTF

d_call: NA
j_call: TRBJ2-7
clone_size: NA
v_call: TRBV18
cdr3_nt: TGTGCCAGCTCACCCTCAATGGCGACAGGTTCCTACGAGCAGTACTTC
cdr3_aa: CASSPSMATGSYEQYF

d_call: NA
j_call: TRBJ1-2
clone_size: NA
v_call: TRBV6-5
cdr3_nt: TGTGCCAGCAGTTACGGTGGCGGGGGGAACTATGGCTACACCTTC
cdr3_aa: CASSYGGGGNYGYTF

d_call: NA
j_call: TRBJ1-1
clone_size: NA
v_call: TRBV7-6
cdr3_nt: TGTGCCAGCAGCCCGCGGAGTGTCGGGGAAGGCGCTGAAGCTTTCTTT
cdr3_aa: CASSPRSVGEGAEAFF

d_call: NA
j_call: TRBJ1-2
clone_size: NA
v_call: TRBV24-1
cdr3_nt: TGTGCCACCATTATCCCGGGGGCTAACTATGGCTACACCTTC
cdr3_aa: CATIIPGANYGYTF

d_call: TRBD1
j_call: TRBJ1-2
clone_size: NA
v_call: TRBV20-1
cdr3_nt: TGCAGTGCGGGGACAGGAGGAGGCTACACCTTC
cdr3_aa: CSAGTGGGYTF

d_call: TRBD1
j_call: TRBJ2-2
clone_size: NA
v_call: TRBV27
cdr3_nt: TGTGCCAGCCAGTTGCAGGGGGCGAACACCGGGGAGCTGTTTTTT
cdr3_aa: CASQLQGANTGELFF

d_call: NA
j_call: TRBJ1-1
clone_size: once
v_call: TRBV1
cdr3_nt: TGCACCAGCAGCCAATCGGGGGTTAACACTGAAGCTTTCTTT
cdr3_aa: CTSSQSGVNTEAFF

d_call: NA
j_call: TRBJ1-5
clone_size: NA
v_call: TRBV6-5
cdr3_nt: TGTGCCAGCGCAGGGGAAAGCAATCAGCCCCAGCATTTT
cdr3_aa: CASAGESNQPQHF

d_call: TRBD1
j_call: TRBJ2-2
clone_size: NA
v_call: TRBV5-5
cdr3_nt: TGTGCCAGCAGTAGGGGGCCCGGGGAGCTGTTTTTT
cdr3_aa: CASSRGPGELFF

d_call: NA
j_call: TRBJ2-1
clone_size: NA
v_call: TRBV30
cdr3_nt: TGTGCCGCCCCCGGCGGTTTCGAGTACAATGAGCAGTTCTTC
cdr3_aa: CAAPGGFEYNEQFF

d_call: TRBD1
j_call: TRBJ1-2
clone_size: NA
v_call: TRBV27
cdr3_nt: TGTGCCAGCACAGGGGGTGAAGACTATGGCTACACCTTC
cdr3_aa: CASTGGEDYGYTF

d_call: TRBD1
j_call: TRBJ1-2
clone_size: NA
v_call: TRBV11-2
cdr3_nt: TGTGCCAGCAGCTTACAACTCGACAGGGCTAACTATGGCTACACCTTC
cdr3_aa: CASSLQLDRANYGYTF

d_call: NA
j_call: TRBJ1-6
clone_size: NA
v_call: TRBV28
cdr3_nt: TGTGCCAGCAGTTTAAGAGGTTCACCCCTCCACTTT
cdr3_aa: CASSLRGSPLHF

d_call: TRBD2
j_call: TRBJ2-7
clone_size: NA
v_call: TRBV5-1
cdr3_nt: TGCGCCAGCAGCTTTACGGGGGGTGAGGGCTACGAGCAGTACTTC
cdr3_aa: CASSFTGGEGYEQYF

d_call: TRBD1
j_call: TRBJ2-7
clone_size: NA
v_call: TRBV24-1
cdr3_nt: TGTGCCACCAGTGACAGGGGGCGCCTCTACGAGCAGTACTTC
cdr3_aa: CATSDRGRLYEQYF

d_call: TRBD2
j_call: TRBJ2-2
clone_size: few
v_call: TRBV6-5
cdr3_nt: TGTGCCAGCAGGCCTAGCGGGGGGAACACCGGGGAGCTGTTTTTT
cdr3_aa: CASRPSGGNTGELFF

d_call: TRBD1
j_call: TRBJ2-1
clone_size: NA
v_call: TRBV5-1
cdr3_nt: TGCGCCAGCAGCCCGACAGGGAGCTCCTACAATGAGCAGTTCTTC
cdr3_aa: CASSPTGSSYNEQFF

d_call: NA
j_call: TRBJ1-5
clone_size: NA
v_call: TRBV6-2/TRBV6-3
cdr3_nt: TGTGCCAGCAGTCTCCTATCCTTATCCTTGGATCAGCCCCAGCATTTT
cdr3_aa: CASSLLSLSLDQPQHF

d_call: TRBD1
j_call: TRBJ1-5
clone_size: NA
v_call: TRBV27
cdr3_nt: TGTGCCAGCAGGGAGACAGGGGGCGAGGTGATCAAGCATTTT
cdr3_aa: CASRETGGEVIKHF

d_call: TRBD2
j_call: TRBJ2-7
clone_size: NA
v_call: TRBV12-3/TRBV12-4
cdr3_nt: TGTGCCAGCAGGGGGAGGGCCTCCTACGAGCAGTACTTC
cdr3_aa: CASRGRASYEQYF

d_call: TRBD2
j_call: TRBJ2-2
clone_size: NA
v_call: TRBV5-1
cdr3_nt: TGCGCCAGCAGCAGAACTAGCGGGACGGAGACCGGGGAGCTGTTTTTT
cdr3_aa: CASSRTSGTETGELFF

d_call: TRBD1
j_call: TRBJ1-1
clone_size: NA
v_call: TRBV25-1
cdr3_nt: TGTGCCAGCACCGGGACAGGGATCCTCGGCACTGAAGCTTTCTTT
cdr3_aa: CASTGTGILGTEAFF

d_call: TRBD1
j_call: TRBJ2-7
clone_size: NA
v_call: TRBV28
cdr3_nt: TGTGCCAGCAGAAGGACAGGGGAGCTGGGCGAGCAGTACTTC
cdr3_aa: CASRRTGELGEQYF

d_call: NA
j_call: TRBJ1-5
clone_size: NA
v_call: TRBV6-5
cdr3_nt: TGTGCCAGCAGTTCCTATAGCAATCAGCCCCAGCATTTT
cdr3_aa: CASSSYSNQPQHF

d_call: NA
j_call: TRBJ1-2
clone_size: NA
v_call: TRBV10-3
cdr3_nt: TGTGCCATCACCTTGGACAGCAACTATGGCTACACCTTC
cdr3_aa: CAITLDSNYGYTF

d_call: NA
j_call: TRBJ2-2
clone_size: few
v_call: TRBV5-6
cdr3_nt: TGTGCCAGCAGCACGCAAGTGCGGGTCGCCGGGGAGCTGTTTTTT
cdr3_aa: CASSTQVRVAGELFF

d_call: TRBD1
j_call: TRBJ1-1
clone_size: NA
v_call: TRBV5-4
cdr3_nt: TGTGCCAGCAGCTCCCGACAGGGGACAACTGAAGCTTTCTTT
cdr3_aa: CASSSRQGTTEAFF

d_call: TRBD2
j_call: TRBJ2-1
clone_size: NA
v_call: TRBV2
cdr3_nt: TGTGCCAGCAGTGTAAGCGGGAGGGCCACCAATGAGCAGTTCTTC
cdr3_aa: CASSVSGRATNEQFF

d_call: TRBD1
j_call: TRBJ1-1
clone_size: NA
v_call: TRBV18
cdr3_nt: TGTGCCAGCTCACCAGAGTCAGGGGGGAACACTGAAGCTTTCTTT
cdr3_aa: CASSPESGGNTEAFF

d_call: NA
j_call: TRBJ1-5
clone_size: NA
v_call: TRBV9
cdr3_nt: TGTGCCACAGGCTTTCGGGAGCAGCCCCAGCATTTT
cdr3_aa: CATGFREQPQHF

d_call: TRBD2
j_call: TRBJ2-1
clone_size: NA
v_call: TRBV5-1
cdr3_nt: TGCGCCAGCCTCCCTTCTCGGGAGGGCTCCTACAATGAGCAGTTCTTC
cdr3_aa: CASLPSREGSYNEQFF

d_call: TRBD2
j_call: TRBJ2-3
clone_size: NA
v_call: TRBV5-1
cdr3_nt: TGCGCCAGCATCTCGATCCCGGGGGGAAGCACAGATACGCAGTATTTT
cdr3_aa: CASISIPGGSTDTQYF

d_call: NA
j_call: TRBJ1-5
clone_size: NA
v_call: TRBV7-2
cdr3_nt: TGTGCCAGCAGCTTAGGAGGGCCTAATCAGCCCCAGCATTTT
cdr3_aa: CASSLGGPNQPQHF

d_call: NA
j_call: TRBJ1-4
clone_size: NA
v_call: TRBV7-9
cdr3_nt: TGTGCCAGCAGCTTAGCCCCCCGGAGCGGAGAAAAACTGTTTTTT
cdr3_aa: CASSLAPRSGEKLFF

d_call: NA
j_call: TRBJ1-1
clone_size: NA
v_call: TRBV19
cdr3_nt: TGTGCCAGTAGTGTGAATAATGTACGGACTGAAGCTTTCTTT
cdr3_aa: CASSVNNVRTEAFF

d_call: NA
j_call: TRBJ2-4
clone_size: NA
v_call: TRBV28
cdr3_nt: TGTGCCAGCAGTATTCAGGGGGGAAACATTCAGTACTTC
cdr3_aa: CASSIQGGNIQYF

d_call: NA
j_call: TRBJ2-3
clone_size: NA
v_call: TRBV13
cdr3_nt: TGTGCCAGCAGCCCGGGAGAGACAGATACGCAGTATTTT
cdr3_aa: CASSPGETDTQYF

d_call: NA
j_call: TRBJ2-3
clone_size: NA
v_call: TRBV29-1
cdr3_nt: TGCAGCGTTGAAGATTACGGGGCAGATACGCAGTATTTT
cdr3_aa: CSVEDYGADTQYF